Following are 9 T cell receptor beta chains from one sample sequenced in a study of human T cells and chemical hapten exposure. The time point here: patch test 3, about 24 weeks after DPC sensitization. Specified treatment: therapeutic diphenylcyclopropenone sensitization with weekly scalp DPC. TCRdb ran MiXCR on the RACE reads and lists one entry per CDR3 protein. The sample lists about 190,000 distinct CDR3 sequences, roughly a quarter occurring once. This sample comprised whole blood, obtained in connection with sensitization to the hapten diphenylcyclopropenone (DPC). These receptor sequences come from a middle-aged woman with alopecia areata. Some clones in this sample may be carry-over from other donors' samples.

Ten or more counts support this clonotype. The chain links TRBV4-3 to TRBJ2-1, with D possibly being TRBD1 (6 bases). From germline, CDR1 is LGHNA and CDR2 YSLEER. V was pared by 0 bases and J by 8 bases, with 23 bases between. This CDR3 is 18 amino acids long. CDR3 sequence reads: CASSQDRTRGIGLYEQFF. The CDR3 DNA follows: TGCGCCAGCAGCCAAGATCGCACTAGGGGGATAGGGTTGTATGAGCAGTTCTTC.

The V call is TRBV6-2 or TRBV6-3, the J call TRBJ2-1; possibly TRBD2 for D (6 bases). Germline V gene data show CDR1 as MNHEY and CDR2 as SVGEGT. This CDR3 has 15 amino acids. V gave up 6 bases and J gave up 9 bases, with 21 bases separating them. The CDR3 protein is CASRNIKLASPEQFF. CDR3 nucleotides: TGTGCCAGCAGGAATATCAAACTAGCTAGTCCTGAGCAGTTCTTC.

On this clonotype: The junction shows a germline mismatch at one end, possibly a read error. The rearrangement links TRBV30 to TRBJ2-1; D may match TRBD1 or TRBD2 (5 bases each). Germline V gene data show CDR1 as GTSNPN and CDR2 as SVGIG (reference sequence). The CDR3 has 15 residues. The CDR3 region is CAWSVGSWAGQYPHF. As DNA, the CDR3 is TGTGCCTGGAGTGTAGGGAGTTGGGCAGGGCAGTACCCCCACTTC.

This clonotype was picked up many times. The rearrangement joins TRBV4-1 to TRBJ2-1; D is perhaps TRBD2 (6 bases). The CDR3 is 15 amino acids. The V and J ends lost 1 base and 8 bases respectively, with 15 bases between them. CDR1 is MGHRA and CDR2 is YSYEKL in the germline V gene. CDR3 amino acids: CASSQVLASAHEQFF. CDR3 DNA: TGCGCCAGCAGCCAAGTCTTGGCTAGCGCCCATGAGCAGTTCTTC.

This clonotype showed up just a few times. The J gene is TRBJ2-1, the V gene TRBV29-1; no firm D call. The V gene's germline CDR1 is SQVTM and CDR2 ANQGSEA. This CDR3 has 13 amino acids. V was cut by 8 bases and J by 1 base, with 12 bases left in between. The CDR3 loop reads CSYRRISYNEQFF. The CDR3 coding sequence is TGCAGCTATAGACGGATATCCTACAATGAGCAGTTCTTC.

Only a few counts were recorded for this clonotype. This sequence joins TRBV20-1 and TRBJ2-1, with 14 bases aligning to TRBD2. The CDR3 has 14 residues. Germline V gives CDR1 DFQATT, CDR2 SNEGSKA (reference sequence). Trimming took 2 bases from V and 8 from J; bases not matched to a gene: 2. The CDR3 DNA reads TGCAGTGCTAGAAGACTAGCGGGAGGGGATGAGCAGTTCTTC. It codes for CSARRLAGGDEQFF.

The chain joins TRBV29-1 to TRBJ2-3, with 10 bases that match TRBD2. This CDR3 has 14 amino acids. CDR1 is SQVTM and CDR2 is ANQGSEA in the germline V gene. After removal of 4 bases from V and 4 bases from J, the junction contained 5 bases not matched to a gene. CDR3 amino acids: CSVVLAGVADTQYF. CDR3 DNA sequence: TGCAGCGTTGTCCTAGCGGGAGTTGCAGATACGCAGTATTTT.

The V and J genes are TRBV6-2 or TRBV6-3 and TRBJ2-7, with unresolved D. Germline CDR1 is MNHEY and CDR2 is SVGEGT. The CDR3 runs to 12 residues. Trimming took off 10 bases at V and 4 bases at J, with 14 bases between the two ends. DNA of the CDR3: TGTGCCACCACAAGCCACATTTACGAGCAGTACTTC. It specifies CATTSHIYEQYF.

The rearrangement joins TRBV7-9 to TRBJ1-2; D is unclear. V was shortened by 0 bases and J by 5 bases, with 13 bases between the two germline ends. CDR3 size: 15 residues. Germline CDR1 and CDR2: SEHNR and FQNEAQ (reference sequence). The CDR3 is CASSLAAATWYGYTF. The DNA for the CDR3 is TGTGCCAGCAGCTTAGCAGCTGCTACTTGGTATGGCTACACCTTC.